This T cell receptor beta chain comes out of a study of PD-1 blockade in mismatch repair-deficient tumors. Across the study: Enrolled about 2013-2017, patients had progressing, pretreated mismatch repair-deficient cancers of 12 types.

Profiling relied on immunoSEQ multiplex PCR, and the TCRdb table lists in-frame clones only, not all of them. The sample contains around 18,000 clones, over 70% of which appear only once. The CDR3 spans 16 residues. The germline CDR1 and CDR2 sequences are MDHEN and SYDVKM. V shed 5 bases and J 3 bases; nucleotides not matched to a gene: 12. This clone is a singleton in its sample. Its antigen remains unknown. Every patient had mismatch repair deficiency by PCR or immunohistochemistry. The TCR-sequenced patients were a few responders to pembrolizumab. The study's findings and limits: Tumor-resident clones, often undetectable pretreatment in blood, expanded then contracted after pembrolizumab.

The sequence derives from an adult with mismatch repair-deficient cancer. Sample: PBMCs, taken less than 25 weeks after starting pembrolizumab. The chain couples TRBV28 to TRBJ1-1, with TRBD1 identical over 7 bases. In DNA form, the CDR3 reads TGTGCCAGCAGTAAAAACAGGGGCGCCGGGGACACTGAAGCTTTCTTT. It is translated as CASSKNRGAGDTEAFF. Full variable domain (missing parts from reference TRBV28 and TRBJ1-1): DVKVTQSSRYLVKRTGEKVFLECVQDMDHENMFWYRQDPGLGLRLIYFSYDVKMKEKGDIPEGYSVSREKKERFSLILESASTNQTSMYLCASSKNRGAGDTEAFFGQGTRLTVV.